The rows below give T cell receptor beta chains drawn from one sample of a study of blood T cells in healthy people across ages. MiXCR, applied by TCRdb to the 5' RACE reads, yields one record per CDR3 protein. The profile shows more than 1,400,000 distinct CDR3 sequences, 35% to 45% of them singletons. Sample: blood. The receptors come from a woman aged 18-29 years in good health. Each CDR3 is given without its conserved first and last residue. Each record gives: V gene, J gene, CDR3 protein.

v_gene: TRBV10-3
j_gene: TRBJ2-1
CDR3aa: AINPTSGGRGEQF

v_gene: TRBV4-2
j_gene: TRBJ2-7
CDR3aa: ASSQDVGRDYEQY

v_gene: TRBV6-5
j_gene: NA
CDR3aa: ASSRETIGALETQY

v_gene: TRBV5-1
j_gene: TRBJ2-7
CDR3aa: ASTQLWGDEQY

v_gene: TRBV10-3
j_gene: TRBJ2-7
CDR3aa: AIRPGQGNHEQY

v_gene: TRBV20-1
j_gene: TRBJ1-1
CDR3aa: SAPKGVGDTEAF

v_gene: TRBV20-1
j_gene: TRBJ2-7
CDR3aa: SAVGFERAYEQY

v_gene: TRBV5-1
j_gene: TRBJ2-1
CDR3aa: ASTPGGLAVNEQF

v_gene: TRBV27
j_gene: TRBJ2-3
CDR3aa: ASSLQGARTDTQY

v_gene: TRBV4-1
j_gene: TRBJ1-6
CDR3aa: ASSPSQGSDSPLH

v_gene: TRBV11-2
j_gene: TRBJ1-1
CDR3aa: ASRRDGLWTEAF

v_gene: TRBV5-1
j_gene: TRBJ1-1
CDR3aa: ASAGDRGLMNTEAF

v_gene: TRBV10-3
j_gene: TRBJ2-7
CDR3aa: AISESTSLYEQY

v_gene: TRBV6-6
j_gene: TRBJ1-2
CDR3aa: ASTNEPSRQGAGGYT

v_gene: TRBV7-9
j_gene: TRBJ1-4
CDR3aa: ASSQTGFNEKLF

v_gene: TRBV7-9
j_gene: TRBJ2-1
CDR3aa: ASSSVAASVNNEQF

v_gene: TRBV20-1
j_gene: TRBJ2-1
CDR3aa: SARDPTFGTYNEQF

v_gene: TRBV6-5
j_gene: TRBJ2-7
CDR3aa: ASSFRDQGMYEQY

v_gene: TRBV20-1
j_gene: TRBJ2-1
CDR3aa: SARPGTSGGNEQF

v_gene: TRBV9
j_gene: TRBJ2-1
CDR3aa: ASSLRGGLNEQF

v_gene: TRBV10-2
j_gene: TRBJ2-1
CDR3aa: ASSGSGNSYNEQF

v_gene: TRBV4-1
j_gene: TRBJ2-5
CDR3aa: ASSGGEYSGTQY

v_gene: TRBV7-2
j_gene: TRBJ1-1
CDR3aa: ASSYNPGNTEAF

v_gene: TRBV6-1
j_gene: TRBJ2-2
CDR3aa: ASSAVNTGELF

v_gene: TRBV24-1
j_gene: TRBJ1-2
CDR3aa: ATIGPGSNYGYT

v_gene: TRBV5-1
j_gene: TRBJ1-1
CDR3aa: ASSLGEVAGETEAF

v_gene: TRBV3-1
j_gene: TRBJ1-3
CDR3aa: ASTGQTFSGNTIY

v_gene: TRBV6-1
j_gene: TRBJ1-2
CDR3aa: ASSEAAQGYYGYT

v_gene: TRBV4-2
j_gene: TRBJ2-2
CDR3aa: ASSQDKSGSTGELF